These 13 T cell receptor beta chains share one sample of origin, sequenced in a study of shared clonotypes between healthy human individuals. TCRdb's table, derived via immunoSEQ multiplex PCR, lists solely in-frame clones and lacks some. Of 2 million to 2.5 million clones listed, approximately 95% were seen once; the top ten hold about 0.13%. The specimen sequenced was naive CD4+ T cells sorted from blood. Regarding subset: CD45RA+ positively selected. These receptors were collected from a young man in good health.

The J gene is TRBJ1-3, the V gene TRBV6-5; D gene unclear. Between the trimmed V and J ends, which lost 2 bases and 4 bases, there was a span of 9 bases. Looked up from germline, CDR1 is MNHEY and CDR2 is SVGAGI. CDR3 size: 14 residues. DNA for the CDR3: TGTGCCAGCAGTTACGGCCAGGCCGGAAACACCATATATTTT. Protein sequence: CASSYGQAGNTIYF.

The chain links TRBV5-6 to TRBJ2-1; D could derive from TRBD1 or TRBD2 (5 bases each). Germline CDR1 and CDR2: SGHDT and YYEEEE. V was clipped by 4 bases and J by 2 bases, with 16 bases between them. The CDR3 contains 16 residues. DNA of the CDR3: TGTGCCAGCAGCGCCTTAGGGGAGAGGACCTACAATGAGCAGTTCTTC. It codes for CASSALGERTYNEQFF.

The chain couples TRBV27 to TRBJ2-7; D possibly matches TRBD1 or TRBD2 (5 bases each). CDR1 and CDR2 from the germline V gene are MNHEY and SMNVEV (reference sequence). The CDR3 is made up of 17 amino acids. Trimming left V 2 bases short and J 1 base short, with 18 bases between. CDR3: CASSLTPSGTFSYEQYF. CDR3 sequence (DNA): TGTGCCAGCAGTTTAACCCCCTCCGGGACCTTTTCCTACGAGCAGTACTTC.

The chain combines TRBV28 with TRBJ1-6, with 8 bases fitting TRBD1. Trimming removed 7 bases from V and 4 bases from J; junction bases left unmatched: 9. This CDR3 is 16 amino acids long. Germline CDR1 is MDHEN and CDR2 is SYDVKM. The CDR3 DNA is TGTGCCAGCATCCAGACAGGGGTACGGTATAATTCACCCCTCCACTTT. This codes for CASIQTGVRYNSPLHF.

The chain links TRBV6-1 to TRBJ1-4; perhaps TRBD1 as D (6 bases). V lost 4 bases and J 10 bases, leaving 16 bases between the germline ends. The CDR3 spans 14 residues. Germline V gene sequence: CDR1 MNHNS, CDR2 SASEGT. CDR3 amino acids: CASSGQVLGGKLFF. CDR3 nucleotides: TGTGCCAGCAGTGGACAGGTTCTAGGAGGAAAACTGTTTTTT.

About this clone itself: The identical CDR3 is also encoded by other nucleotide sequences in the sample. The chain carries TRBV18 and TRBJ2-7; a weak D match, TRBD2 (6 bases). Germline V lookup: CDR1 KGHSH, CDR2 LQKENI. The CDR3 covers 14 residues. Trimming removed 6 bases from V and 1 base from J, with 13 bases in between. Here the CDR3 DNA reads TGTGCCAGCTCCCCCCGGGACTCTTCCTACGAGCAGTACTTC. Translation gives CASSPRDSSYEQYF.

The chain combines TRBV11-2 with TRBJ1-2; no clear D gene. Per germline, CDR1 SGHAT and CDR2 FQNNGV. The CDR3 sequence is 13 residues long. The germline V and J ends were trimmed by 4 bases and 5 bases, with 11 bases remaining between them. The CDR3 DNA sequence: TGTGCCAGCAGCTCTACGAGAGGGTATGGCTACACCTTC. This encodes CASSSTRGYGYTF.

As concerns this clone: Other DNA variants within this sample encode the same CDR3. The chain employs TRBV6-1 and TRBJ1-5, with D perhaps matching TRBD1 (5 bases). Trimming took off 0 bases at V and 6 bases at J, with 6 bases between the two ends. This CDR3 is built from 13 residues. Germline loops: CDR1 MNHNS, CDR2 SASEGT. The CDR3 region has the DNA TGTGCCAGCAGTGAAGCCAGGGTTCAGCCCCAGCATTTT. This codes for CASSEARVQPQHF.

The rearrangement uses TRBV5-6 and TRBJ2-5, with D unclear. V lost 1 base, J lost 3 bases, and 7 bases lay in between. This CDR3 has 13 amino acids. Germline CDR1 is SGHDT and CDR2 is YYEEEE. The CDR3 DNA follows: TGTGCCAGCAGCTTGCAGTGGGAAGAGACCCAGTACTTC. Translated: CASSLQWEETQYF.

CDR3 residues: CASSLFVGTTTNYGYTF. For the CDR3, the DNA is TGTGCCAGCAGTTTATTTGTAGGGACCACCACTAACTATGGCTACACCTTC. The rearrangement links TRBV28 to TRBJ1-2, with a weak D call TRBD1 (5 bases). V was shortened by 1 base and J by 0 bases, with 15 bases between the two germline ends. Germline V gives CDR1 MDHEN, CDR2 SYDVKM. This CDR3 comprises 17 residues.

This clone appeared once. The gene calls are TRBV19 and TRBJ2-2, with D uncertain. The CDR3 sequence is 14 residues long. Between the trimmed V and J ends, which lost 5 bases and 3 bases, there was a span of 10 bases. Looked up from germline, CDR1 is LNHDA and CDR2 is SQIVND (reference sequence). For the CDR3, the DNA is TGTGCCAGTAGTCAGGCCGGAGACACCGGGGAGCTGTTTTTT. Translated, it gives CASSQAGDTGELFF.

This clone was picked up one time. The chain employs TRBV7-2 and TRBJ2-2; D is unresolved. Trimming removed 1 base from V and 0 bases from J, with 9 bases in between. The CDR3 consists of 16 residues. Looked up from germline, CDR1 is SGHTA and CDR2 is FQGNSA. The DNA for the CDR3 is TGTGCCAGCAGCTTAGGGCGGAGATCGAACACCGGGGAGCTGTTTTTT. Residues: CASSLGRRSNTGELFF. Based on the CDR3 plus reference TRBV7-2 and TRBJ2-2, the full variable domain is GAGVSQSPSNKVTEKGKDVELRCDPISGHTALYWYRQSLGQGLEFLIYFQGNSAPDKSGLPSDRFSAERTGGSVSTLTIQRTQQEDSAVYLCASSLGRRSNTGELFFGEGSRLTVL.

This rearrangement joins TRBV11-2 to TRBJ2-3, with a tentative D call TRBD1 (5 bases). CDR1 and CDR2 (germline): SGHAT, FQNNGV. The CDR3 covers 16 residues. The germline V and J ends were trimmed by 3 bases and 0 bases, with 13 bases remaining between them. CDR3: CASSFSGRASTDTQYF. In nucleotides, the CDR3 is TGTGCCAGCAGCTTCTCGGGCAGGGCTAGCACAGATACGCAGTATTTT. Complete variable domain (other parts from reference TRBV11-2 and TRBJ2-3): EAGVAQSPRYKIIEKRQSVAFWCNPISGHATLYWYQQILGQGPKLLIQFQNNGVVDDSQLPKDRFSAERLKGVDSTLKIQPAKLEDSAVYLCASSFSGRASTDTQYFGPGTRLTVL.